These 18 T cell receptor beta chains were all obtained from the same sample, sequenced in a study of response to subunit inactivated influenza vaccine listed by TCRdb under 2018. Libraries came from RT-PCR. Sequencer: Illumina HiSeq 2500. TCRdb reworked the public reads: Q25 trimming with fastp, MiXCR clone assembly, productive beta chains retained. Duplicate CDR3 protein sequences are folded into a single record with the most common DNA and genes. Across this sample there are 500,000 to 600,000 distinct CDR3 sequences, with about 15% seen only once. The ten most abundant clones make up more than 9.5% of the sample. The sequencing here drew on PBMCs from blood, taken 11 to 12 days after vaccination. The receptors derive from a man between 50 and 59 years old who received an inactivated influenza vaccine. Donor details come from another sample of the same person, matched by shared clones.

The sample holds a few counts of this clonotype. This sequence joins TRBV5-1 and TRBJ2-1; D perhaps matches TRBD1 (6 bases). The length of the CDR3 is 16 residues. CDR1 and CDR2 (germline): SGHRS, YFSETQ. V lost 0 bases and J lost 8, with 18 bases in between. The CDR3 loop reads CASSLATGSWVYEQFF. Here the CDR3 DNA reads TGCGCCAGCAGCTTGGCCACAGGGTCGTGGGTCTATGAGCAGTTCTTC. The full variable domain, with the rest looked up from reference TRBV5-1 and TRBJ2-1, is KAGVTQTPRYLIKTRGQQVTLSCSPISGHRSVSWYQQTPGQGLQFLFEYFSETQRNKGNFPGRFSGRQFSNSRSEMNVSTLELGDSALYLCASSLATGSWVYEQFFGPGTRLTVL.

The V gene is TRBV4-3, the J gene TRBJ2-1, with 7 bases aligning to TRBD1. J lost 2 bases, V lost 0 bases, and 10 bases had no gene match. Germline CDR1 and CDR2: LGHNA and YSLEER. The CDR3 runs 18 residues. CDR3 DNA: TGCGCCAGCAGCCAAGACTTTCTCCCGAGGGGGCCCTACAATGAGCAGTTCTTC. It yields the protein CASSQDFLPRGPYNEQFF.

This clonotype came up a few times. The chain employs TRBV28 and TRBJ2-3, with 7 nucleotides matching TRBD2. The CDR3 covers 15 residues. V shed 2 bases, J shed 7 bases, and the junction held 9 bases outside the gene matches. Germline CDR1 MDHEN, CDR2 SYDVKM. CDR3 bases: TGTGCCAGCAGTTTAGGGGGAAAGGGAGGGAATACGCAGTATTTT. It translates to CASSLGGKGGNTQYF.

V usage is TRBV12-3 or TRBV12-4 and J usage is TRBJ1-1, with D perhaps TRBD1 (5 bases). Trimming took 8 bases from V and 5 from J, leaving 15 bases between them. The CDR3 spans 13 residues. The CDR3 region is CASVDSRVTEAFF. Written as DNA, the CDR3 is TGTGCCAGCGTCGATTCCAGGGTGACTGAAGCTTTCTTT.

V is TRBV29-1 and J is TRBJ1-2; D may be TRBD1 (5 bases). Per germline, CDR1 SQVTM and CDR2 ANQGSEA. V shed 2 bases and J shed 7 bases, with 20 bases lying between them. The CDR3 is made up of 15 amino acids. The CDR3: CSVEMVGGRFGGYTF. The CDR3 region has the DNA TGCAGCGTTGAAATGGTGGGGGGAAGGTTTGGTGGCTACACCTTC.

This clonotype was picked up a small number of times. CDR3 sequence reads: CASSLGQGADLNYGYTF. The CDR3 DNA is TGTGCCAGCAGCTTGGGGCAGGGGGCAGATCTTAACTATGGCTACACCTTC. The chain carries TRBV5-6 and TRBJ1-2; 8 bases fit TRBD1. Trimming removed 0 bases from V and 1 base from J; junction bases left unmatched: 8. The germline V gene has CDR1 SGHDT and CDR2 YYEEEE. The CDR3 length is 17 residues.

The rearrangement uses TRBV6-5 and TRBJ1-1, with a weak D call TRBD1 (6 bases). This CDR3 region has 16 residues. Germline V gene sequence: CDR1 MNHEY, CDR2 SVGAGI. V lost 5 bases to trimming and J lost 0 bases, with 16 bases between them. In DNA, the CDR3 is TGTGCCAGCAGTACTCCCGCAGGACAGATGAACACTGAAGCTTTCTTT. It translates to CASSTPAGQMNTEAFF.

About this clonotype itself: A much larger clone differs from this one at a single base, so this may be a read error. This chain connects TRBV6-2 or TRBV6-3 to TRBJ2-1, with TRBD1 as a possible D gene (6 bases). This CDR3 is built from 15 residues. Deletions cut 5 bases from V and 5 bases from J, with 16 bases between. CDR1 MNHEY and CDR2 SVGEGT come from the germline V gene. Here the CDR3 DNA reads TGTGCCAGCAGTACGCAGGGACACTTAAACAATGAGCAGTTCTTC. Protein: CASSTQGHLNNEQFF.

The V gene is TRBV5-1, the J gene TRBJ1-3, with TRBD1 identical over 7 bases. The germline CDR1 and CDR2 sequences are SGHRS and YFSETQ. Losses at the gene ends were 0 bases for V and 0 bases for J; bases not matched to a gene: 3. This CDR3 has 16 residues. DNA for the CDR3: TGCGCCAGCAGCTTGGCCGCAGGGGGCTCTGGAAACACCATATATTTT. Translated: CASSLAAGGSGNTIYF.

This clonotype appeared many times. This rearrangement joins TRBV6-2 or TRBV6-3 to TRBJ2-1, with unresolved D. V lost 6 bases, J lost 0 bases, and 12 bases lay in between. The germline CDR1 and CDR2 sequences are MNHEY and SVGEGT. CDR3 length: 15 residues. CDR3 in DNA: TGTGCCAGCAGCCAACTCGGAAGCTCCTACAATGAGCAGTTCTTC. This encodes CASSQLGSSYNEQFF.

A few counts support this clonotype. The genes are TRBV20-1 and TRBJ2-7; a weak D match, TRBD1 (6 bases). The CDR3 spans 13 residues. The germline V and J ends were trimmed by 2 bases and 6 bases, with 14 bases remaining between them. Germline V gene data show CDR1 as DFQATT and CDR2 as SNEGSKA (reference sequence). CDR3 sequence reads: CSARPRQVREQYF. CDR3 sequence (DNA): TGCAGTGCTAGACCCCGACAGGTGCGCGAGCAGTACTTC.

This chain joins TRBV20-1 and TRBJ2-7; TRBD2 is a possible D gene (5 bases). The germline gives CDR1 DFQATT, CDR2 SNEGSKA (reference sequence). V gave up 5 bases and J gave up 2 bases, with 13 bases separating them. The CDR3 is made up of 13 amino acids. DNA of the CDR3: TGCAGTGCTCGACCTAGCAAGACCTACGAGCAGTACTTC. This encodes CSARPSKTYEQYF.

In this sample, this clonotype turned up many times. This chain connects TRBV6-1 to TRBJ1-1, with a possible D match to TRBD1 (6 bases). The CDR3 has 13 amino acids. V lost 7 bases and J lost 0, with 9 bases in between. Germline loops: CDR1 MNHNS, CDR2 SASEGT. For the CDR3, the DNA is TGTGCCAGCACCACAGGGATGAACACTGAAGCTTTCTTT. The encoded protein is CASTTGMNTEAFF.

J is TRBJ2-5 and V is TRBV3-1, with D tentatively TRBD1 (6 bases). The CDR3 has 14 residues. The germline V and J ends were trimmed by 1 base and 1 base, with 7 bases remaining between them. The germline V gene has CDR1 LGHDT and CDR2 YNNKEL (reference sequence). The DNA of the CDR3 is TGTGCCAGCAGCCAAGGGACAGCCCAAGAGACCCAGTACTTC. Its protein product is CASSQGTAQETQYF.

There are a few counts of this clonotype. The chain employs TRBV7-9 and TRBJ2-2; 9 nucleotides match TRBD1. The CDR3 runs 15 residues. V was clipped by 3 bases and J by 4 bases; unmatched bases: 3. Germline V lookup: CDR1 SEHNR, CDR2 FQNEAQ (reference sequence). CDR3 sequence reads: CASSLGQGPTGELFF. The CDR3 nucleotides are TGTGCCAGCAGCTTGGGACAGGGACCCACCGGGGAGCTGTTTTTT.

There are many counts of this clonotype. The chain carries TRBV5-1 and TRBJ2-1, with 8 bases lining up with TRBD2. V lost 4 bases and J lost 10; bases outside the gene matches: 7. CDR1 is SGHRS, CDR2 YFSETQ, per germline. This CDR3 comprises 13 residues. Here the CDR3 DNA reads TGCGCCAGCAGCACGGGACTAGAAAACGAGCAGTTCTTC. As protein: CASSTGLENEQFF.

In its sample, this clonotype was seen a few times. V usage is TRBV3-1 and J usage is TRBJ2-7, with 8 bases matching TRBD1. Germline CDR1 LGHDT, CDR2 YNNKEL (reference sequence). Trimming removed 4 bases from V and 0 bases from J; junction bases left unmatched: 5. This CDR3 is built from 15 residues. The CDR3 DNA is TGTGCCAGCAGCCCGGACAGGGAGCACTCCTACGAGCAGTACTTC. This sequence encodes CASSPDREHSYEQYF.

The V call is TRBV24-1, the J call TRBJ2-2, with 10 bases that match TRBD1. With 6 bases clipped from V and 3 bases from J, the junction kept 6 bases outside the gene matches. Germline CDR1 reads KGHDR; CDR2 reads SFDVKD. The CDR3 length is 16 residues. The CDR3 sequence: CATSTADRGHTGELFF. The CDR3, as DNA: TGTGCCACCAGTACAGCTGACAGGGGGCACACCGGGGAGCTGTTTTTT.